This entry features one T cell receptor beta chain sequence. No antigen is known for it. Per-base qualities were not stored, and no clone one base away is much larger. The data were taken from a study of OX40 agonist ivuxolimab in advanced cancers. Background on the whole study: Ivuxolimab was a fully human IgG2 agonistic monoclonal antibody targeting the costimulatory receptor OX40 (CD134). Intravenous ivuxolimab was administered to patients every 2 weeks at six dose levels: 0.01, 0.1, 0.3, 1.5, 3 and 10 mg/kg. Among the roughly 50 dose-escalation patients, about 20 had hepatocellular carcinoma, 15 or so melanoma, 9 renal cell carcinoma and 9 head and neck cancer. In the dose-escalation cohort, more than 75% of patients were male, and the mean age was approximately 60 years, with a range of roughly 23 to 85. Patients were allowed to have had prior anti-PD-1, anti-PD-L1 or anti-CTLA-4 therapy, and around 41% of the dose-escalation patients had previously received checkpoint inhibitors. Partial responses were achieved by three dose-escalation patients, of whom one had hepatocellular carcinoma and two had cutaneous melanoma. The point of sequencing TCRbeta in the periphery was to test whether ivuxolimab changed TCR sequence diversity and drove clonal T-cell expansion. The monotherapy dose-escalation portion (N of about 57 patients) of the phase I ivuxolimab trial is reported in the paper.

The investigation overall reported the following: After ivuxolimab, more expanded clones were found on average in CD8+ T cells than in CD4+ T cells. Low levels of normalized T-cell clonal expansion were also shown by some nonresponding patients. In the 0.1-3.0 mg/kg groups, partial responders had among the lowest normalized peripheral clonal expansion, particularly in CD8+ T cells. At doses of 0.1 to 3.0 mg/kg, clonal expansion of both CD4+ and CD8+ blood T cells was observed from baseline to week 6. Which antigens the clonally expanded peripheral T cells were specific for was not determined.

Patients with a history of autoimmune disease or receiving systemic immunosuppression were excluded from the trial. In every dose cohort, peripheral blood was drawn for TCR sequencing at baseline, cycle 4 day 1, and cycle 7 day 1. Samples came from an open-label, multicenter, first-in-human phase I dose-escalation trial of ivuxolimab. Adults with locally advanced or metastatic melanoma, renal cell carcinoma, hepatocellular carcinoma or head and neck squamous cell carcinoma were enrolled in the trial. Before TCR sequencing, CD4+ and CD8+ T cells were separately sorted from peripheral blood. Genomic DNA was isolated from the sorted cells so that the TCRbeta CDR3 region could be sequenced. The immunoSEQ Assay was used to sequence the TCRbeta CDR3 regions. Here the immuneACCESS table is served through TCRdb, limited to in-frame sequences with V and J called. Missing clones are a known gap in these copies; in checked studies unresolved V genes cover under half, and the rest lacks a known reason. Here the sample has some 71,000 clones; approximately 84% occur a single time. Together, the top ten hold 6% to 9.5% of the sample.

Taken from the germline V gene, the CDR1 and CDR2 loops are SGDLS and YYNGEE. A distance of 21 bases separates the germline ends of V and J, which lose 4 bases and 6 bases respectively. The CDR3 holds 16 amino acids from the cysteine to the phenylalanine. The entry retains the CDR3 DNA only, 48 bases that are in frame from base 1. This sample comprised CD4+ or CD8+ T cells sorted from blood, obtained in a trial of the OX40 agonist ivuxolimab. This clonotype was sampled from an adult with an advanced solid tumor such as melanoma, head and neck, liver or kidney cancer. The V and J segments used are TRBV9 and TRBJ2-3; the D element might be TRBD1 or TRBD2, as each aligns at 5 bases. The DNA sequence is TGTGCCAGCAGCCCCACCCTCACTAGGGGCATGGATACGCAGTATTTT. It specifies CASSPTLTRGMDTQYF.